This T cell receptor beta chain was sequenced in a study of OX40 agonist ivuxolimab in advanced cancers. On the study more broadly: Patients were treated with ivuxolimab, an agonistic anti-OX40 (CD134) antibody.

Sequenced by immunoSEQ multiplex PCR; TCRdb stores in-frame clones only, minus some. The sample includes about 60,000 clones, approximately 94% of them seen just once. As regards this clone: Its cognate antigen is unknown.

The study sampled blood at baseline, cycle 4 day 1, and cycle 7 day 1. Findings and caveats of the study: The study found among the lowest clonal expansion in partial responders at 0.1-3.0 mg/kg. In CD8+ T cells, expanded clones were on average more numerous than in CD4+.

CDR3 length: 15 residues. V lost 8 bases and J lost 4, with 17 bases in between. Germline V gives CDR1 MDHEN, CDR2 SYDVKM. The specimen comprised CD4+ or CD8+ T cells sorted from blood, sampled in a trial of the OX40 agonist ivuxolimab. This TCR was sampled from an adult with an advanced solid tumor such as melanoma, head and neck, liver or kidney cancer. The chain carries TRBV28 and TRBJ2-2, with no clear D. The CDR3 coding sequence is TGTGCCAGCCATTACGTGGGAATAGGCACCGGGGAGCTGTTTTTT. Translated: CASHYVGIGTGELFF.